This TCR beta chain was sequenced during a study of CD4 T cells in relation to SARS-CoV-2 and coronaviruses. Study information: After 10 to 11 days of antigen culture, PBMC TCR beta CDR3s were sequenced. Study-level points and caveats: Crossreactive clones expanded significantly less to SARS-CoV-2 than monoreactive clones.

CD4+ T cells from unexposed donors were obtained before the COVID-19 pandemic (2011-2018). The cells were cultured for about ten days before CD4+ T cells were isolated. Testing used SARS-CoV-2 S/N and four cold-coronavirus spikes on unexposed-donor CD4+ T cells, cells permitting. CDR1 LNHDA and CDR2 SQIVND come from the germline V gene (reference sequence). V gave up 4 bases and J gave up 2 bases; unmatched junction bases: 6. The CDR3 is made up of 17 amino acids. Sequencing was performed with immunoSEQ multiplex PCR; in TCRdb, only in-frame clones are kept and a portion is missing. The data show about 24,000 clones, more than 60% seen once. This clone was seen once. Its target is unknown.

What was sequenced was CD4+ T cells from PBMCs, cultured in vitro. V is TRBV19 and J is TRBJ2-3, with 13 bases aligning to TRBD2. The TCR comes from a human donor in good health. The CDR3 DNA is TGTGCCAGTAGTACCCCGGGACTAGCGGGAATCACAGATACGCAGTATTTT. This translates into CASSTPGLAGITDTQYF.